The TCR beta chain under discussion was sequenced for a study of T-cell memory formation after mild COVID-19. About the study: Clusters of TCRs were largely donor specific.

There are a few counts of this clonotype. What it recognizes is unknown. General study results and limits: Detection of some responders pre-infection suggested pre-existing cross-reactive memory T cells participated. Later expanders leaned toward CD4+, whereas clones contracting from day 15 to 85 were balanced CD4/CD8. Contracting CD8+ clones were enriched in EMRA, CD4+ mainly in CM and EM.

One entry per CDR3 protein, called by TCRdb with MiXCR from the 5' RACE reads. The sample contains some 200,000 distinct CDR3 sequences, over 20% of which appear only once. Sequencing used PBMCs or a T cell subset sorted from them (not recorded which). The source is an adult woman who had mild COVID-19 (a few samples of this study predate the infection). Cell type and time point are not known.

This CDR3 is CSASPRYGTAYNEQFF. CDR3 DNA: TGCAGTGCTAGCCCCCGGTATGGGACAGCCTACAATGAGCAGTTCTTC. The chain couples TRBV20-1 to TRBJ2-1, with 7 positions matching TRBD1. Losses at the gene ends were 3 bases for V and 2 bases for J; bases not matched to a gene: 10. The CDR3 is made up of 16 amino acids. CDR1 and CDR2 (germline): DFQATT, SNEGSKA (reference sequence).